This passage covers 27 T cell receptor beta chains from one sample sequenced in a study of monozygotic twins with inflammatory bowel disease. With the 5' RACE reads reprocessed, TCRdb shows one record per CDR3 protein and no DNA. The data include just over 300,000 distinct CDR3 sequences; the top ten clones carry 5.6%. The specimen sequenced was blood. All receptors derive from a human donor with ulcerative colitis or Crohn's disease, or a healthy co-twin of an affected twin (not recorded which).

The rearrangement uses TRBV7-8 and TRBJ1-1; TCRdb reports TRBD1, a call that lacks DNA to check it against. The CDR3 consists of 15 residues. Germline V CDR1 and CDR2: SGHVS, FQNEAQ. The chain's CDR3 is CASSLTGQINTEAFF.

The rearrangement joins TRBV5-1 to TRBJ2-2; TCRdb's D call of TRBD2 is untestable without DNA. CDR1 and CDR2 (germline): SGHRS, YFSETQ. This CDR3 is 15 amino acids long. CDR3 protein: CASSTGTSGAGELFF.

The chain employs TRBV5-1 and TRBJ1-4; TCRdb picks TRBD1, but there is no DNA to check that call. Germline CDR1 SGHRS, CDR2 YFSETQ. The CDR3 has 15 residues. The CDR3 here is CASSLQGTTNEKLFF.

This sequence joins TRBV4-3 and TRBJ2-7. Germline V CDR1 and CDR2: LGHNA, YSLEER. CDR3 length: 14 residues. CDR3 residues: CASSPATGVYEQYF.

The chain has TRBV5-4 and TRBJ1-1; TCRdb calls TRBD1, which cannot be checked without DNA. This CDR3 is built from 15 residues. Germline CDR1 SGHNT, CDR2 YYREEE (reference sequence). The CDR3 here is CASSLGRQGRTEAFF.

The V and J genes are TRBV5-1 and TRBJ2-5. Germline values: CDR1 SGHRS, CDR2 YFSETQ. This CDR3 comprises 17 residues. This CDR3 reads CASSSIYSYERKGSQYF.

The CDR3 loop reads CASSHKTGALNTEAFF. The V gene is TRBV4-3, the J gene TRBJ1-1; TCRdb proposes TRBD1, but this gene call is untestable without DNA. The CDR3 runs to 16 residues. Germline V gene sequence: CDR1 LGHNA, CDR2 YSLEER.

The CDR3 protein is CATRGLAGLEQYF. The chain has TRBV24-1 and TRBJ2-3; TCRdb gives TRBD2 as the D gene, but with no DNA this cannot be confirmed. The CDR3 runs to 13 residues. The germline V gene encodes CDR1 KGHDR and CDR2 SFDVKD.

CDR3 sequence: CSATITGPTYEQYF. The rearrangement links TRBV20-1 to TRBJ2-7; no DNA is available, so the TRBD2 call from TCRdb remains unchecked. Germline CDR1 reads DFQATT; CDR2 reads SNEGSKA (reference sequence). There are 14 residues in the CDR3.

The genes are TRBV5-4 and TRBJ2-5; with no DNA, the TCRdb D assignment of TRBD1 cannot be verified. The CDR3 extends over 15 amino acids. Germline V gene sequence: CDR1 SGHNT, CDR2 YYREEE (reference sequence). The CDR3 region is CASSTGQSIGETQYF.

The CDR3 spells CATSRDPRGLEETQYF. The rearrangement links TRBV15 to TRBJ2-5; TCRdb designates TRBD1, a call that cannot be tested without DNA. Germline V gene data show CDR1 as LNHNV and CDR2 as YYDKDF (reference sequence). The CDR3 has 16 amino acids.

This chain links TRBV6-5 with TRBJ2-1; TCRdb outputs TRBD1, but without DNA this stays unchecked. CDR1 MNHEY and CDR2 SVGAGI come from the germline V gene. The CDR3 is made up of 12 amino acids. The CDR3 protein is CASRTPRSGQFF.

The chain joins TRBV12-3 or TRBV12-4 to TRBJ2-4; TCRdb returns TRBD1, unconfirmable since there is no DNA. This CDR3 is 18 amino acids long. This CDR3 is CASARGTGAGVAKNIQYF.

The CDR3 sequence: CASRGSTGELFF. V and J are TRBV12-3 or TRBV12-4 and TRBJ2-2. CDR3 length: 12 amino acids.

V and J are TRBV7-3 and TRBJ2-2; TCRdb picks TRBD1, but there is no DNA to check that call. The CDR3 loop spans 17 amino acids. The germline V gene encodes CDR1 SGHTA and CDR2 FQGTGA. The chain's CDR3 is CASSLIGAGANTGELFF.

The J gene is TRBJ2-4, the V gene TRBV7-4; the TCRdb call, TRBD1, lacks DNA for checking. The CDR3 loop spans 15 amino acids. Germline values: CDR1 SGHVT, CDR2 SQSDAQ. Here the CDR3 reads CASSSGQVAKNIQYF.

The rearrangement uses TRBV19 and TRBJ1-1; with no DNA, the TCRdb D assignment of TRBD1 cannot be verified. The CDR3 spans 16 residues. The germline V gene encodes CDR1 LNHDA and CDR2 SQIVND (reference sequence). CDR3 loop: CASRQSLGQGHSEAFF.

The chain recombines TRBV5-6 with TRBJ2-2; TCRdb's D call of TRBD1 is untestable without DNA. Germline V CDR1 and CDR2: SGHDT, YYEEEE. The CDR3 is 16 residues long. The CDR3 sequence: CASSPWTDSVVRELFF. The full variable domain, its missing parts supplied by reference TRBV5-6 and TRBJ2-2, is DAGVTQSPTHLIKTRGQQVTLRCSPKSGHDTVSWYQQALGQGPQFIFQYYEEEERQRGNFPDRFSGHQFPNYSSELNVNALLLGDSALYLCASSPWTDSVVRELFFGEGSRLTVL.

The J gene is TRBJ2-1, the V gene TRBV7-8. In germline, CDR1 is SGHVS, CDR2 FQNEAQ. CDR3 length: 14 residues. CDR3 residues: CASSLGRVGNEQFF.

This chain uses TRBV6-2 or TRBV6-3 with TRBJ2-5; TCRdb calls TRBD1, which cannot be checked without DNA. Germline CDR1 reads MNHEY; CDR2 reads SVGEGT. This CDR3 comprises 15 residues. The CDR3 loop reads CASSSPTGGLETQYF.

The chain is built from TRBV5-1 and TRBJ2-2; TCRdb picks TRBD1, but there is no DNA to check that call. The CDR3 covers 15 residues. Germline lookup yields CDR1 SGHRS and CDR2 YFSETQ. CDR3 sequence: CASRRTGDNTGELFF. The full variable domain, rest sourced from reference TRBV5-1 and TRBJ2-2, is KAGVTQTPRYLIKTRGQQVTLSCSPISGHRSVSWYQQTPGQGLQFLFEYFSETQRNKGNFPGRFSGRQFSNSRSEMNVSTLELGDSALYLCASRRTGDNTGELFFGEGSRLTVL.

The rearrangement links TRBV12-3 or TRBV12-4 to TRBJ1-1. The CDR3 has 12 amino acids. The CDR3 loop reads CASSLRVAVAFF.

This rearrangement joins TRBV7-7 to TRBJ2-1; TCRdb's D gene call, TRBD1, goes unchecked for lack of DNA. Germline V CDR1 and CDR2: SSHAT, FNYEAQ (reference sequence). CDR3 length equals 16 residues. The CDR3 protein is CASSLERQGAYNEQFF.

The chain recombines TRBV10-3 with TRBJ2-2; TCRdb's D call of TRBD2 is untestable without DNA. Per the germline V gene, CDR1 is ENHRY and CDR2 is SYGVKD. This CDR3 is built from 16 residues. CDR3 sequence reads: CAISEEGIINTGELFF.

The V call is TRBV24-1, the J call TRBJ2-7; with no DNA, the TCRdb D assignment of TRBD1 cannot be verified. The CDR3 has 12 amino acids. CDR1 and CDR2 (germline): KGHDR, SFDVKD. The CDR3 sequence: CATSIGGYEQYF.

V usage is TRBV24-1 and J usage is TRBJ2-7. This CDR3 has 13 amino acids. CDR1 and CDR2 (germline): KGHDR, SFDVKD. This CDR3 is CATSDLTSYEQYF.

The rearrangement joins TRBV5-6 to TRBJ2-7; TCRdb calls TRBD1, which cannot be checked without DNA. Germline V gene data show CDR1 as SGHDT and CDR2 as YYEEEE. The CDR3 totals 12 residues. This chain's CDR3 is CASSLQGSEQYF.